These T cell receptor beta chains were read from a single sample in a study of T cell responses to AZD1222 COVID-19 vaccine. Generated by immunoSEQ multiplex PCR, the TCRdb table keeps only in-frame clones and is missing some. The sample yields about 140,000 clones, nearly 95% seen once. Sequenced material: peripheral blood, taken 28 days after the second AZD1222 dose. These receptors originate from an adult who received the AZD1222 COVID-19 vaccine. The CDR3 runs from the conserved cysteine through the conserved F or W. Each record gives: V gene, clone size, D gene, J gene, CDR3 length, CDR3 DNA, CDR3 protein. The D gene is left open where the match is weak. The listing skips clone size in some rows; elsewhere it reads once, few, many or a size class.

V: TRBV18
size: once
D: -
J: TRBJ2-5
length: 14
DNA: TGTGCCAGCTTAAGTGGACAGAGCCAAGAGACCCAGTACTTC
CDR3: CASLSGQSQETQYF

V: TRBV27
size: -
D: -
J: TRBJ1-1
length: 14
DNA: TGTGCCAGCAGTTCAAGACTCATAGGGGCTGAAGCTTTCTTT
CDR3: CASSSRLIGAEAFF

V: TRBV4-1
size: once
D: -
J: TRBJ2-2
length: 19
DNA: TGCGCCAGCAGCCAAGATTTTAGTTCCCGGCTATTGAACACCGGGGAGCTGTTTTTT
CDR3: CASSQDFSSRLLNTGELFF

V: TRBV6-5
size: -
D: -
J: TRBJ1-1
length: 14
DNA: TGTGCCAGCAGTACTGGACGCATGAACACTGAAGCTTTCTTT
CDR3: CASSTGRMNTEAFF

V: TRBV6-6
size: -
D: -
J: TRBJ1-2
length: 17
DNA: TGTGCCAGCAGTCAATACGACGGAGCACCTGAAAACTATGGCTACACCTTC
CDR3: CASSQYDGAPENYGYTF

V: TRBV5-1
size: -
D: TRBD2
J: TRBJ2-7
length: 16
DNA: TGCGCCAGCAGCCTGGGACTAGCGGGAGGTTCCTACGAGCAGTACTTC
CDR3: CASSLGLAGGSYEQYF

V: TRBV9
size: -
D: -
J: TRBJ2-3
length: 17
DNA: TGTGCCAGCAGCGGTTATAGCGGGAACACAGGGGCAGATACGCAGTATTTT
CDR3: CASSGYSGNTGADTQYF

V: TRBV24-1
size: -
D: TRBD1
J: TRBJ2-2
length: 16
DNA: TGTGCCACCAGTCTCTCTTCAGGGGGCGATTCCGGGGAGCTGTTTTTT
CDR3: CATSLSSGGDSGELFF

V: TRBV7-9
size: once
D: -
J: TRBJ1-6
length: 14
DNA: TGTGCCAGCAGCTCCGGACGGTATAATTCACCCCTCCACTTT
CDR3: CASSSGRYNSPLHF

V: TRBV9
size: -
D: -
J: TRBJ1-5
length: 14
DNA: TGTGCCAGCAGCGAGGGAGGAGGATACGAGCCCCAGCATTTT
CDR3: CASSEGGGYEPQHF

V: TRBV28
size: -
D: -
J: TRBJ1-1
length: 16
DNA: TGTGCCAGCAGTCTCCGCTCTACAGGGATGAACACTGAAGCTTTCTTT
CDR3: CASSLRSTGMNTEAFF

V: TRBV9
size: -
D: TRBD1
J: TRBJ1-2
length: 14
DNA: TGTGCCAGCAGCGAAACAGGGGGCGGCTATGGCTACACCTTC
CDR3: CASSETGGGYGYTF

V: TRBV5-1
size: -
D: -
J: TRBJ1-2
length: 16
DNA: TGCGCCAGCAGCTCCAGGGGACTGATAGCTAACTATGGCTACACCTTC
CDR3: CASSSRGLIANYGYTF

V: TRBV7-6
size: -
D: -
J: TRBJ2-7
length: 15
DNA: TGTGCCAGCAGCTTAGCTGTAGCGCCCCGAGACGAGCAGTACTTC
CDR3: CASSLAVAPRDEQYF

V: TRBV27
size: -
D: -
J: TRBJ2-7
length: 14
DNA: TGTGCCATCGCTCCCCAATTTAGTGTAGACGAGCAGTACTTC
CDR3: CAIAPQFSVDEQYF

V: TRBV5-1
size: -
D: -
J: TRBJ1-4
length: 16
DNA: TGCGCCAGCCCGAAACCCTTGACAGTCACGAATGAAAAACTGTTTTTT
CDR3: CASPKPLTVTNEKLFF

V: TRBV28
size: -
D: -
J: TRBJ1-2
length: 14
DNA: TGTGCCAGCACCATACCACCGGGGCAAGGGGGCTACACCTTC
CDR3: CASTIPPGQGGYTF

V: TRBV5-1
size: -
D: -
J: TRBJ2-7
length: 12
DNA: TGCGCCAGCAGCTGGGGAGGAGACGAGCAGTACTTC
CDR3: CASSWGGDEQYF

V: TRBV24-1
size: few
D: -
J: TRBJ2-2
length: 14
DNA: TGTGCCACCAGTGATTGGGCAGGGGCCGGGGAGCTGTTTTTT
CDR3: CATSDWAGAGELFF

V: TRBV9
size: -
D: -
J: TRBJ2-7
length: 14
DNA: TGTGCCAGCAGCCCCGGGAACAGACTCTACGAGCAGTACTTC
CDR3: CASSPGNRLYEQYF

V: TRBV28
size: -
D: TRBD2
J: TRBJ2-7
length: 14
DNA: TGTGCCAGCAGTTTGAGCGGGAAAAGCTACGAGCAGTACTTC
CDR3: CASSLSGKSYEQYF

V: TRBV7-9
size: -
D: TRBD1
J: TRBJ2-1
length: 16
DNA: TGTGCCAGCAGACCCCCGGGACAGGGGGCTCTGGATGAGCAGTTCTTC
CDR3: CASRPPGQGALDEQFF

V: TRBV6-5
size: -
D: TRBD1
J: TRBJ2-7
length: 14
DNA: TGTGCCAGCAGATTTAGACAGGGGGCGGACGAGCAGTACTTC
CDR3: CASRFRQGADEQYF

V: TRBV7-8
size: -
D: -
J: TRBJ2-7
length: 11
DNA: TGTGCCAGCAGCCTTAGCCGCTCCCCACACTTC
CDR3: CASSLSRSPHF

V: TRBV7-6
size: -
D: -
J: TRBJ2-5
length: 12
DNA: TGTGCCAGCAGCTTAGGATTAGAGACCCAGTACTTC
CDR3: CASSLGLETQYF

V: TRBV28
size: -
D: TRBD1
J: TRBJ1-2
length: 15
DNA: TGTGCCAGCAGTTCGCCAGGGGGCCCAAACTATGGCTACACCTTC
CDR3: CASSSPGGPNYGYTF

V: TRBV7-2
size: -
D: TRBD2
J: TRBJ2-7
length: 15
DNA: TGTGCCAGCAGTCACACTAGCGGGGGGTCCTACGAGCAGTACTTC
CDR3: CASSHTSGGSYEQYF

V: TRBV5-1
size: once
D: TRBD1
J: TRBJ1-1
length: 16
DNA: TGCGCCAGCAGCCGGGGGACAGGGCGGGGTCCCACTGAAGCTTTCTTT
CDR3: CASSRGTGRGPTEAFF

V: TRBV6-4
size: -
D: TRBD2
J: TRBJ2-1
length: 15
DNA: TGTGCCAGCAACCAGCTAGCGGGAGGGCACAATGAGCAGTTCTTC
CDR3: CASNQLAGGHNEQFF

V: TRBV15
size: -
D: TRBD2
J: TRBJ2-1
length: 16
DNA: TGTGCCACCAGCACTCCTCGGACTAGCGGGAGTGATGAGCAGTTCTTC
CDR3: CATSTPRTSGSDEQFF

V: TRBV27
size: -
D: -
J: TRBJ1-4
length: 15
DNA: TGTGCCAGCAGTTTTGCCTTCGCAACTAATGAAAAACTGTTTTTT
CDR3: CASSFAFATNEKLFF

V: TRBV6-6
size: once
D: -
J: TRBJ2-7
length: 13
DNA: TGTGCCAGCAAAGTGCGGACCACCGACGAGCAGTACTTC
CDR3: CASKVRTTDEQYF

V: TRBV5-8
size: -
D: -
J: TRBJ1-4
length: 13
DNA: TGTGCCAGCACCAGGACACGGGACGAAAAACTGTTTTTT
CDR3: CASTRTRDEKLFF